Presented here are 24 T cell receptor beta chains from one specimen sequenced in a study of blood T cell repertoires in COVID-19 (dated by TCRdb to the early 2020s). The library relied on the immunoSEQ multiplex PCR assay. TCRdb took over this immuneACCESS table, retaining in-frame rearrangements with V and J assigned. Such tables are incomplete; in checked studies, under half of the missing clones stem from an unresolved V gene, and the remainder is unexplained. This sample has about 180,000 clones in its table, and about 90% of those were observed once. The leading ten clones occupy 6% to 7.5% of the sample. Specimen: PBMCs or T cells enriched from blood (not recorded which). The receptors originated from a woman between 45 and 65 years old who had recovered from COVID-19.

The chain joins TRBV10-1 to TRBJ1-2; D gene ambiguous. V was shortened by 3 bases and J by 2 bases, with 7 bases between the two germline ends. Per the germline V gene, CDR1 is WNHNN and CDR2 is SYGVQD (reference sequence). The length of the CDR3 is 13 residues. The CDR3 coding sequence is TGCGCCAGCAGTGAAAACACGAACTATGGCTACACCTTC. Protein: CASSENTNYGYTF.

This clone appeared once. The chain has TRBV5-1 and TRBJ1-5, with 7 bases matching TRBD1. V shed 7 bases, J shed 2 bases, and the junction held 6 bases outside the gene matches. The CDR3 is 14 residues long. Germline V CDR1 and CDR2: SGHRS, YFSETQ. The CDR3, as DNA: TGCGCCAGCTGGGACAGACTGGGCAATCAGCCCCAGCATTTT. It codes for CASWDRLGNQPQHF.

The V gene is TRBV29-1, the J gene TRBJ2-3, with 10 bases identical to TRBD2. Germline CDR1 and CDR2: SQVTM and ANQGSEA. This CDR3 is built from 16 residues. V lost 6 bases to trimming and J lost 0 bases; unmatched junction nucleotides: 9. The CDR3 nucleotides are TGCAGCGTGGAACCGGGACTAGCGTCTAGCACAGATACGCAGTATTTT. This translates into CSVEPGLASSTDTQYF.

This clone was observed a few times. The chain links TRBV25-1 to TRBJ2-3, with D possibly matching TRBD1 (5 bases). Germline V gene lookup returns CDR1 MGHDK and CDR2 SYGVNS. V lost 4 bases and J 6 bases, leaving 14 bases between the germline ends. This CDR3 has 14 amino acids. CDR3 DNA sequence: TGTGCCAGCAGTGGTCGCCAGGGCAAGGATACGCAGTATTTT. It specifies CASSGRQGKDTQYF.

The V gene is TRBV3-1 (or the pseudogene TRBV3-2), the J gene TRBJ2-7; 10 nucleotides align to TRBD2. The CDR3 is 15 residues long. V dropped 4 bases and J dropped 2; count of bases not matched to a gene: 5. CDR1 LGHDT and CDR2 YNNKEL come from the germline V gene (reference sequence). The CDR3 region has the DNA TGTGCCAGCAGCCTGGGAGCGGGAGGGCCCTACGAGCAGTACTTC. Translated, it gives CASSLGAGGPYEQYF.

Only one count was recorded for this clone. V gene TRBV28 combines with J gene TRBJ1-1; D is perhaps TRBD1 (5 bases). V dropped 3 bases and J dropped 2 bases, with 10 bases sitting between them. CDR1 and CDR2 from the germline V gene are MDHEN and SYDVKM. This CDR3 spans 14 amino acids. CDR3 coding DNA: TGTGCCAGCAGTTTGGAGGGGACTAACACTGAAGCTTTCTTT. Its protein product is CASSLEGTNTEAFF.

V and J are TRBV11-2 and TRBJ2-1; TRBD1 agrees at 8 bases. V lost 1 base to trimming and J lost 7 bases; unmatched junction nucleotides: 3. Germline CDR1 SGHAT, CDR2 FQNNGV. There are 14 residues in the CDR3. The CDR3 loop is CASSLGQGANEQFF. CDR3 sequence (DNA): TGTGCCAGCAGCTTAGGTCAGGGGGCTAATGAGCAGTTCTTC.

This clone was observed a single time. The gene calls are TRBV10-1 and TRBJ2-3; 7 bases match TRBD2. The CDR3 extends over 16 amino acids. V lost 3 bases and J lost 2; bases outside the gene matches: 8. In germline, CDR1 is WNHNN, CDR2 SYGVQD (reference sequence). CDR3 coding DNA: TGCGCCAGCAGTGAACTCAGCGGGAAGAACACAGATACGCAGTATTTT. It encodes CASSELSGKNTDTQYF.

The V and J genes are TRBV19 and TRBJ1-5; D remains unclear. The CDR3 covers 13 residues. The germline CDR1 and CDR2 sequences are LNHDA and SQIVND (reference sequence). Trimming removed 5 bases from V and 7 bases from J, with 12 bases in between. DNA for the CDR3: TGTGCCAGTAGTGAAGACGGGAGGCAGCCCCAGCATTTT. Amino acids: CASSEDGRQPQHF.

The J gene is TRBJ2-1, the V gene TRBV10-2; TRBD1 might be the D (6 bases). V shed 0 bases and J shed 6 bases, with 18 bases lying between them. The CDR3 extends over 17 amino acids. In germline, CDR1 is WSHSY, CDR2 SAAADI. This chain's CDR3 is CASSESTGTIGGNEQFF. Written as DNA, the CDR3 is TGCGCCAGCAGTGAGTCGACGGGGACCATAGGGGGCAATGAGCAGTTCTTC.

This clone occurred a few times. CDR3 sequence reads: CSVEGRAFF. CDR3 bases: TGCAGCGTTGAAGGGAGGGCTTTCTTT. This chain joins TRBV29-1 and TRBJ1-1, with D uncertain. V was clipped by 1 base and J by 11 bases, with 5 bases between them. CDR1 is SQVTM, CDR2 ANQGSEA, per germline. The CDR3 sequence is 9 residues long.

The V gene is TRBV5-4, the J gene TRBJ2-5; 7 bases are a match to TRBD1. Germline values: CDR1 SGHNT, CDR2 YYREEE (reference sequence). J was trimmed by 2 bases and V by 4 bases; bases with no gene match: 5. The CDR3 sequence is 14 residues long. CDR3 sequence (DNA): TGTGCCAGCAGCCCGGGACAGCGTCAAGAGACCCAGTACTTC. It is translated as CASSPGQRQETQYF. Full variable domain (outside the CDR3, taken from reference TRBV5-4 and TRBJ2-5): ETGVTQSPTHLIKTRGQQVTLRCSSQSGHNTVSWYQQALGQGPQFIFQYYREEENGRGNFPPRFSGLQFPNYSSELNVNALELDDSALYLCASSPGQRQETQYFGPGTRLLVL.

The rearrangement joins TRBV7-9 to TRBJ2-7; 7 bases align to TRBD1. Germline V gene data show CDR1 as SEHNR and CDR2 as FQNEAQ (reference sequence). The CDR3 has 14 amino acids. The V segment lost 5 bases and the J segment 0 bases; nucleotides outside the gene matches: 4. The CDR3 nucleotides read TGTGCCAGCAGCCCGAGACAGGGCTCCTACGAGCAGTACTTC. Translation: CASSPRQGSYEQYF.

This CDR3 reads CASSLLAGAETQYF. For the CDR3, the DNA is TGTGCCAGCAGCCTCTTAGCGGGAGCGGAGACCCAGTACTTC. This sequence joins TRBV7-2 and TRBJ2-5; 9 nucleotides agree with TRBD2. After removal of 5 bases from V and 5 bases from J, the junction contained 6 bases not matched to a gene. This CDR3 is built from 14 residues. The germline V gene has CDR1 SGHTA and CDR2 FQGNSA.

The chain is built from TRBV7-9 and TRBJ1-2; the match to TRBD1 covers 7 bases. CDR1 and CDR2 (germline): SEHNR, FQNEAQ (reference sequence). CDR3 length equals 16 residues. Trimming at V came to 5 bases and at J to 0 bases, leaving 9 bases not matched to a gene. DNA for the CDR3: TGTGCCAGCAGCCCAACAGGGGTTGGGACTAACTATGGCTACACCTTC. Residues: CASSPTGVGTNYGYTF.

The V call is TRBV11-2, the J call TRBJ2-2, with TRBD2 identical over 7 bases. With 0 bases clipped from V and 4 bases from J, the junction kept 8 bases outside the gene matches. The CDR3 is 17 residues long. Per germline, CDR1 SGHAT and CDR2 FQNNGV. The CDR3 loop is CASSLDPLAASTGELFF. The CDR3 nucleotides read TGTGCCAGCAGCTTAGACCCCCTAGCGGCCAGCACCGGGGAGCTGTTTTTT. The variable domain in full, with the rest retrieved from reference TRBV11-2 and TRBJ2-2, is EAGVAQSPRYKIIEKRQSVAFWCNPISGHATLYWYQQILGQGPKLLIQFQNNGVVDDSQLPKDRFSAERLKGVDSTLKIQPAKLEDSAVYLCASSLDPLAASTGELFFGEGSRLTVL.

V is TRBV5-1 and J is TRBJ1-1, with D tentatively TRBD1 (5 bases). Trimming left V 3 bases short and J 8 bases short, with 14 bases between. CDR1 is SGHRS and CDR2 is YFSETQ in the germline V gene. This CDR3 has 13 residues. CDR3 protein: CASSSDSTSEAFF. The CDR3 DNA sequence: TGCGCCAGCAGCTCAGACAGTACCTCCGAAGCTTTCTTT.

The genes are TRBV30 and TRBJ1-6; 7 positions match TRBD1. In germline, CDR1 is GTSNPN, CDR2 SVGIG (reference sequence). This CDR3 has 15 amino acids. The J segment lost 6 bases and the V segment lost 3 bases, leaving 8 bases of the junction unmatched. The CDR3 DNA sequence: TGTGCCTGGAGCGGCGACAGGGCCAGTAATTCACCCCTCCACTTT. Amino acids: CAWSGDRASNSPLHF.

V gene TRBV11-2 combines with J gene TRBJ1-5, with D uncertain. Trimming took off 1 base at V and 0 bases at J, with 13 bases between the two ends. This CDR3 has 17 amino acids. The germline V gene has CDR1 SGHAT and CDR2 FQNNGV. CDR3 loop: CASSLVCRNVSNQPQHF. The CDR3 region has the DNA TGTGCCAGCAGCTTAGTTTGCAGGAACGTTAGCAATCAGCCCCAGCATTTT.

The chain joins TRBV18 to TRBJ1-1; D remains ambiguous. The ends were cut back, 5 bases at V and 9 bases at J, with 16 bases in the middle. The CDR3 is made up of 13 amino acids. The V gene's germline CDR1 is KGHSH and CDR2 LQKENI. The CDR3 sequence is CASSSGRIEKAFF. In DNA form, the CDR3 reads TGTGCCAGCTCATCAGGTCGAATAGAAAAAGCTTTCTTT. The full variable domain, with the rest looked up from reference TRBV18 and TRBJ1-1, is NAGVMQNPRHLVRRRGQEARLRCSPMKGHSHVYWYRQLPEEGLKFMVYLQKENIIDESGMPKERFSAEFPKEGPSILRIQQVVRGDSAAYFCASSSGRIEKAFFGQGTRLTVV.

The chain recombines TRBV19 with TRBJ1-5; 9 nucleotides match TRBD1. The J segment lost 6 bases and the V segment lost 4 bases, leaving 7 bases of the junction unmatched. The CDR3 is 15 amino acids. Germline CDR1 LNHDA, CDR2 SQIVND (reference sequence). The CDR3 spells CASSTRQGVTQPQHF. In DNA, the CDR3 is TGTGCCAGTAGTACCAGACAGGGGGTTACTCAGCCCCAGCATTTT.

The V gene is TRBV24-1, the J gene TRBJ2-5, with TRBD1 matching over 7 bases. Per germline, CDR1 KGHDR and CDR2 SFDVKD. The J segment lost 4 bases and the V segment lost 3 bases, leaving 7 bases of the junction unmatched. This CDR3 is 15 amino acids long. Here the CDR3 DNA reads TGTGCCACCAGTGATAGTAGGACAGGCGGAGAGACCCAGTACTTC. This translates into CATSDSRTGGETQYF.

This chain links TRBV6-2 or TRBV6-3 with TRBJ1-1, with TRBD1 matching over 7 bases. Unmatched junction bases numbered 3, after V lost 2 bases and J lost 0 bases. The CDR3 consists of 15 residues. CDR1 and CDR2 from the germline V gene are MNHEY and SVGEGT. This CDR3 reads CASSYRDSLNTEAFF. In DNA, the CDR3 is TGTGCCAGCAGTTACCGGGACAGCCTGAACACTGAAGCTTTCTTT.

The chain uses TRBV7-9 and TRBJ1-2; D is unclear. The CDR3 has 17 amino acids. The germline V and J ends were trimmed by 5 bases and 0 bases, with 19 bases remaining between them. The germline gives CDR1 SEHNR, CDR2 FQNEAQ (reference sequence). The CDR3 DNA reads TGTGCCAGCAGCAAAAAAGCCGGGTCCTCAGCTAACTATGGCTACACCTTC. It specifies CASSKKAGSSANYGYTF.